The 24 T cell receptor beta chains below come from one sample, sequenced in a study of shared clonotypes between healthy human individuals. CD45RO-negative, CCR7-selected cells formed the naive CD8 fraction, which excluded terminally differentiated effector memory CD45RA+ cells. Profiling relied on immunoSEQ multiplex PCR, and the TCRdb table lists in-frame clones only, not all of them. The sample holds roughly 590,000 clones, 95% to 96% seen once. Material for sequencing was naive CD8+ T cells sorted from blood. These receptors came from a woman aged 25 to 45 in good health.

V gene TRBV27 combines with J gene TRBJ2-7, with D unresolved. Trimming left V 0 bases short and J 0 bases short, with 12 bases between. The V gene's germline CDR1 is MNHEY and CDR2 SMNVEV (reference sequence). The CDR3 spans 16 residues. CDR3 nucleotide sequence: TGTGCCAGCAGTTTATCCCCGGGCAGTAGCTCCTACGAGCAGTACTTC. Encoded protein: CASSLSPGSSSYEQYF.

Written as DNA, the CDR3 is TGTGCCAGCAGTGATGGAGACCCTACCTACAATGAGCAGTTCTTC. Amino acid sequence: CASSDGDPTYNEQFF. The V call is TRBV6-1, the J call TRBJ2-1; D gene unclear. This CDR3 spans 15 amino acids. V lost 3 bases and J 2 bases, leaving 11 bases between the germline ends. Per the germline V gene, CDR1 is MNHNS and CDR2 is SASEGT.

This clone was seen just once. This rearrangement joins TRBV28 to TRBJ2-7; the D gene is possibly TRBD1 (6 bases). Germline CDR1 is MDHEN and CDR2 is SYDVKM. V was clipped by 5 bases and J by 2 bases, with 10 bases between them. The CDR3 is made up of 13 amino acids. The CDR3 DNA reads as TGTGCCAGCAGTGGAGAGGGGGCCTACGAGCAGTACTTC. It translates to CASSGEGAYEQYF.

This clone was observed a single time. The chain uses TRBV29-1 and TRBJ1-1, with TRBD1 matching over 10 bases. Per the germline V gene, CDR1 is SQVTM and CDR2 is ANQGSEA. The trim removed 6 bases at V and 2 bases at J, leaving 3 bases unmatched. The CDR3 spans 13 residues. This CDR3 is CSVDRGGNTEAFF. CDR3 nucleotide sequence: TGCAGCGTGGACAGGGGGGGTAACACTGAAGCTTTCTTT.

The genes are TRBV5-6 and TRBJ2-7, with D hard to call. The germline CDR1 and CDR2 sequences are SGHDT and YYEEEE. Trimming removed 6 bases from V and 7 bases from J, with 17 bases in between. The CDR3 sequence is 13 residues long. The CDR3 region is CASTTWGSREQYF. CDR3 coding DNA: TGTGCCAGCACCACGTGGGGATCTAGGGAGCAGTACTTC.

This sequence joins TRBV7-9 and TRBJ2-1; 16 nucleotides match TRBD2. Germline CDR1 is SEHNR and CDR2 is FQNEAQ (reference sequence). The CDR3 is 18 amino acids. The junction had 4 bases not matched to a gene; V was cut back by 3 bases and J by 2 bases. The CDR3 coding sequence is TGTGCCAGCAGCTTGGGACTAGCGGGAGGGCCCGCCTACAATGAGCAGTTCTTC. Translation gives CASSLGLAGGPAYNEQFF.

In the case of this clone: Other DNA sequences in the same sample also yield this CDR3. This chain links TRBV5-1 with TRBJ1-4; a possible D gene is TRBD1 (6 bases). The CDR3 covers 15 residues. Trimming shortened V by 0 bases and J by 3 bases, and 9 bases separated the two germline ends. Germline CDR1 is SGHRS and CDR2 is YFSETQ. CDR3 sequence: CASSLGDTSNEKLFF. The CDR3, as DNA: TGCGCCAGCAGCTTGGGGGACACCTCTAATGAAAAACTGTTTTTT.

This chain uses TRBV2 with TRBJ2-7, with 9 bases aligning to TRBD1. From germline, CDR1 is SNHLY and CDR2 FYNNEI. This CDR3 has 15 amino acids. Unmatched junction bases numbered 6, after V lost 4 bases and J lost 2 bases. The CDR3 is CASSVRDRATYEQYF. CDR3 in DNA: TGTGCCAGCAGTGTCCGGGACAGGGCAACCTACGAGCAGTACTTC.

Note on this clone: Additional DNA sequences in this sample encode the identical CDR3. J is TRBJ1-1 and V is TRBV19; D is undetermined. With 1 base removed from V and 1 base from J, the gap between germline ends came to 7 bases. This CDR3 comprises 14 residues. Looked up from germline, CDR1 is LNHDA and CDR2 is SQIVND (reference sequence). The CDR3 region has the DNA TGTGCCAGTAGTATAGGGACCCCGAACACTGAAGCTTTCTTT. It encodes CASSIGTPNTEAFF. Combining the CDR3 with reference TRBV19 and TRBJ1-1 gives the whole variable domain DGGITQSPKYLFRKEGQNVTLSCEQNLNHDAMYWYRQDPGQGLRLIYYSQIVNDFQKGDIAEGYSVSREKKESFPLTVTSAQKNPTAFYLCASSIGTPNTEAFFGQGTRLTVV.

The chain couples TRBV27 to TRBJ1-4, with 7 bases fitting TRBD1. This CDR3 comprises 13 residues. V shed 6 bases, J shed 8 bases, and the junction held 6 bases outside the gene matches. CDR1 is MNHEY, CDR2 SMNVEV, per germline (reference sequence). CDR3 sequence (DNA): TGTGCCAGCAGGGACAGGTTAGAGGAAAAACTGTTTTTT. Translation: CASRDRLEEKLFF.

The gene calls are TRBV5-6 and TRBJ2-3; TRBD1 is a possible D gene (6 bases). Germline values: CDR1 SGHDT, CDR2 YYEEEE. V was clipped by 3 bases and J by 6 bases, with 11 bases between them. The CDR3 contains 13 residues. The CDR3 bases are TGTGCCAGCAGCTGGGACAACCCGGATACGCAGTATTTT. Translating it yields CASSWDNPDTQYF.

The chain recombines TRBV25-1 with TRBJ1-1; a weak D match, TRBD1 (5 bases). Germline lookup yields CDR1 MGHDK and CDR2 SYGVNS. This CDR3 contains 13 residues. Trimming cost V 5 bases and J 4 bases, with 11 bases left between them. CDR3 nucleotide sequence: TGTGCCAGCAGTCGTGGACACGCCACTGAAGCTTTCTTT. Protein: CASSRGHATEAFF.

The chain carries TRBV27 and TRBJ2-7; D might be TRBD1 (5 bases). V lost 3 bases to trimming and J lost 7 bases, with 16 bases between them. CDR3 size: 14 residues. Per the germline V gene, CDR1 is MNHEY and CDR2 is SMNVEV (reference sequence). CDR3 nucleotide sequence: TGTGCCAGCAGTTTCGGGCAGGGCTCGCGGGAGCAGTACTTC. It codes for CASSFGQGSREQYF.

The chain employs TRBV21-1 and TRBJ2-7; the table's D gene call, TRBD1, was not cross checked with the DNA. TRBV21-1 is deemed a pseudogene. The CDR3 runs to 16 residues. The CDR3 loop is CASSKLGGATLVEQYF. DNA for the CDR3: TGTGCCAGCAGCAAATTAGGGGGAGCGACCCTAGTCGAGCAGTACTTC.

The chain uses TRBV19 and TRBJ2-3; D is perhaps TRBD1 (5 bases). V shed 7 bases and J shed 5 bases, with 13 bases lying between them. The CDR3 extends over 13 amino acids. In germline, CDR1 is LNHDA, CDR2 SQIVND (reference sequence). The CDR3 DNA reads TGTGCCAGTAACCAGGACACCCGAGATACGCAGTATTTT. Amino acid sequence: CASNQDTRDTQYF.

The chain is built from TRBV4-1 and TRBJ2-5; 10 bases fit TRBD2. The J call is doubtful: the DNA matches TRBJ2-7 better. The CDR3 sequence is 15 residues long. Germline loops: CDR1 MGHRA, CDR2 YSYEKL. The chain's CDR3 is CASSQHLAGAYEQYF. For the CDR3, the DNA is TGCGCCAGCAGCCAACATCTAGCGGGAGCCTACGAGCAGTACTTC.

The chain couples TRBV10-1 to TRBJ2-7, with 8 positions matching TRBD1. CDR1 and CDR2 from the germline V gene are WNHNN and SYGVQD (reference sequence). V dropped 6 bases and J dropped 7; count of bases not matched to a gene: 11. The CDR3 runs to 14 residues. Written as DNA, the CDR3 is TGCGCCAGCAGCAAGACAGGGGCAGGTGTAGAGCAGTACTTC. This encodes CASSKTGAGVEQYF.

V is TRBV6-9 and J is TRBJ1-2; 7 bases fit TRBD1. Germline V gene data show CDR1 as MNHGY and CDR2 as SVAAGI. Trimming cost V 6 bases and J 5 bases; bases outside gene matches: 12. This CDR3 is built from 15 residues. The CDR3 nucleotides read TGTGCCAGCAGCTCCGGGACAGTTCTCGCTTATGGCTACACCTTC. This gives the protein CASSSGTVLAYGYTF.

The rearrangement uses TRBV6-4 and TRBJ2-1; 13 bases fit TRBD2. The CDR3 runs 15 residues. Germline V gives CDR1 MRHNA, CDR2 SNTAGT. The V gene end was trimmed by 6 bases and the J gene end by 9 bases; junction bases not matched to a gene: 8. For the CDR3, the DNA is TGTGCCAGCAGAGAACTAGCGGGAGGGTTAACTGAGCAGTTCTTC. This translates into CASRELAGGLTEQFF.

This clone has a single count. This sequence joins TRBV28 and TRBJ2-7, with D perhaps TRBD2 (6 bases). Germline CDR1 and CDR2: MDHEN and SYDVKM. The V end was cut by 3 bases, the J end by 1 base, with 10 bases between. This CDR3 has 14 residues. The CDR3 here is CASSFGGNSYEQYF. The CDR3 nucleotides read TGTGCCAGCAGTTTTGGCGGGAATTCCTACGAGCAGTACTTC.

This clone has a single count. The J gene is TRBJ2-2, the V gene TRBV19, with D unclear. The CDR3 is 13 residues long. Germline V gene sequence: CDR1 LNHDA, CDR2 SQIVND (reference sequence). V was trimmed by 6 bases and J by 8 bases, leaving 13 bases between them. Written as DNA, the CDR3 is TGTGCCAGTAGCCCGGACCTAACGGGGGAGCTGTTTTTT. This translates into CASSPDLTGELFF.

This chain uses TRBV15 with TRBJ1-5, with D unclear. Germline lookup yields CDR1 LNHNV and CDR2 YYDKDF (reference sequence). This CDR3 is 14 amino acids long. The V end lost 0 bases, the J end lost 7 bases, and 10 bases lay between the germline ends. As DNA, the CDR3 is TGTGCCACCAGCAGAGATTTGCAGGTACAGCCCCAGCATTTT. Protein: CATSRDLQVQPQHF.

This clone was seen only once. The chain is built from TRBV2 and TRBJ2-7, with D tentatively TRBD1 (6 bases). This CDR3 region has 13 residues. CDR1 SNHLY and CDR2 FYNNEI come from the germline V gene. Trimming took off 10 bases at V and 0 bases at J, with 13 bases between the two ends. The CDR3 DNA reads TGTGCCATTCTGGACAGTTACTCCTACGAGCAGTACTTC. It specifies CAILDSYSYEQYF. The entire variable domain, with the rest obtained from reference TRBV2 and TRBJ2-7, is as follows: EPEVTQTPSHQVTQMGQEVILRCVPISNHLYFYWYRQILGQKVEFLVSFYNNEISEKSEIFDDQFSVERPDGSNFTLKIRSTKLEDSAMYFCAILDSYSYEQYFGPGTRLTVT.

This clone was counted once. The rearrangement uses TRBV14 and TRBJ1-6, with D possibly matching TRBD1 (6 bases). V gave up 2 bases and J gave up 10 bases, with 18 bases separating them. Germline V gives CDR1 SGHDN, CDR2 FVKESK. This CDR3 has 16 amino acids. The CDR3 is CASSQRVGHPSSPLHF. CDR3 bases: TGTGCCAGCAGCCAACGGGTGGGACACCCTTCGTCACCCCTCCACTTT.